The T cell receptor beta chain described here comes from a study of regulatory T cells in long-lasting Graves disease. Study-wide results and limits: There were preferences for TRBV28, TRBJ1-2 and TRBJ2-5 in persistent disease. Comparison showed that persistent patients shared more public clonotypes (fewer than 3,000) than new patients (966).

This clonotype was detected only a few times. Its antigen is still unknown. iRepertoire HTBI primers and Arm-PCR of CDR3 regions built TCR beta libraries. Via MiXCR, TCRdb re-called the multiplex PCR reads, giving one row per CDR3 protein. This sample has hundreds of thousands of distinct CDR3 sequences, with about 32% found just once. Time point reported: persistent/refractory GD, antithyroid drugs over 5 years with positive TRAb. PBMC-derived RNA was used for the TCR library. Graves' disease diagnosis followed American Thyroid Association guidelines. This CDR3 spans 14 amino acids. Trimming removed 7 bases at V and 3 bases at J, with 13 bases between. Germline CDR1 is LNHDA and CDR2 is SQIVND (reference sequence).

The sequence was collected from a female donor with Graves disease. The chain links TRBV19 to TRBJ1-5; D gene ambiguous. The specimen comprised peripheral blood mononuclear cells (PBMCs), sampled when the disease was refractory, from a patient treated with antithyroid drugs. This CDR3 is CASMFGTTNQPQHF. CDR3 DNA sequence: TGTGCCAGTATGTTCGGCACCACCAATCAGCCCCAGCATTTT. The complete variable domain, with remaining parts taken from reference TRBV19 and TRBJ1-5, reads DGGITQSPKYLFRKEGQNVTLSCEQNLNHDAMYWYRQDPGQGLRLIYYSQIVNDFQKGDIAEGYSVSREKKESFPLTVTSAQKNPTAFYLCASMFGTTNQPQHFGDGTRLSIL.